The T cell receptor (beta chain) under discussion was sequenced for a study of siplizumab effects on memory and regulatory T cells. Germline CDR1 SGHRS, CDR2 YFSETQ. V dropped 1 base and J dropped 2 bases, with 9 bases sitting between them. The CDR3 runs to 14 residues. The data were produced by immunoSEQ multiplex PCR, yet TCRdb's version contains in-frame clones alone and is incomplete. This sample yields approximately 100,000 clones, of which 90% to 95% are seen a single time; around 0.73% belongs to the top ten. This receptor was identified in a human donor in good health. The sequenced sample consisted of Tregs sorted from blood. The chain carries TRBV5-1 and TRBJ1-2; D is undetermined. DNA for the CDR3: TGCGCCAGCAGCTTGAATCCAGACAACTATGGCTACACCTTC. Protein: CASSLNPDNYGYTF. Full variable domain (rest looked up from reference TRBV5-1 and TRBJ1-2): KAGVTQTPRYLIKTRGQQVTLSCSPISGHRSVSWYQQTPGQGLQFLFEYFSETQRNKGNFPGRFSGRQFSNSRSEMNVSTLELGDSALYLCASSLNPDNYGYTFGSGTRLTVV.